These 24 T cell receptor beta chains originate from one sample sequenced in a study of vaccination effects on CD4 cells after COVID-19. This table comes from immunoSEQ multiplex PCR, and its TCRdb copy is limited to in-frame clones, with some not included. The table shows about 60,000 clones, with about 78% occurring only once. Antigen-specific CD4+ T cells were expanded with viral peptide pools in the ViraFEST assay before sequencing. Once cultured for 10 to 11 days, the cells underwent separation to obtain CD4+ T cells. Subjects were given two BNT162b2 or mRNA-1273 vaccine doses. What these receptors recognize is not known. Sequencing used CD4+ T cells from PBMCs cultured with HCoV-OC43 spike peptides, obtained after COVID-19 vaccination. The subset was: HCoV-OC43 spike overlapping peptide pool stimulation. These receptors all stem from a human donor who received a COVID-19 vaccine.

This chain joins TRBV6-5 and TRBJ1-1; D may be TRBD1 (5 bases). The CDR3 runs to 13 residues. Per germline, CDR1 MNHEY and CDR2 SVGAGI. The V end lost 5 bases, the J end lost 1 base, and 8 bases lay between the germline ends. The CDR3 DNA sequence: TGTGCCAGCAGTAGAACAGGGAACACTGAAGCTTTCTTT. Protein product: CASSRTGNTEAFF.

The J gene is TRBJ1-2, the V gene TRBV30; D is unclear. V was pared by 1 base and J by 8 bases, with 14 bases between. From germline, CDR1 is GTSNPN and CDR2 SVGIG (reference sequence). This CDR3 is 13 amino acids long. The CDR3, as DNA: TGTGCCTGGAGTGGGCAGCCGACGGTCGGCTACACCTTC. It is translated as CAWSGQPTVGYTF.

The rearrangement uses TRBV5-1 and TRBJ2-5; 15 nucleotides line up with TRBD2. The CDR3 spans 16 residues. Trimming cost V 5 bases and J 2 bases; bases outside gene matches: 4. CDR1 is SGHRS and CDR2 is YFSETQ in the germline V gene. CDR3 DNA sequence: TGCGCCAGCAGGGGACTAGCGGGGGGCCCTCAAGAGACCCAGTACTTC. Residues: CASRGLAGGPQETQYF.

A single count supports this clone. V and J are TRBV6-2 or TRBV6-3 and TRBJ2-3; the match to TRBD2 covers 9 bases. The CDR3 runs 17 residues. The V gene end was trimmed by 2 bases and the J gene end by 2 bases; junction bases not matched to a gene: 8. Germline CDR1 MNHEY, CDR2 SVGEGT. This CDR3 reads CASSYPPLAGITDTQYF. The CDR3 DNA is TGTGCCAGCAGTTACCCACCTCTAGCGGGGATCACAGATACGCAGTATTTT.

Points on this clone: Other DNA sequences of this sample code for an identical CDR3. CDR3 sequence reads: CASSLRGDPTDTQYF. In DNA form, the CDR3 reads TGTGCCAGCAGCTTGCGGGGGGACCCCACAGATACGCAGTATTTT. The chain combines TRBV7-3 with TRBJ2-3, with 8 bases identical to TRBD2. The CDR3 extends over 15 amino acids. Looked up from germline, CDR1 is SGHTA and CDR2 is FQGTGA. Trimming cost V 3 bases and J 2 bases; bases outside gene matches: 4. The complete variable domain, with remaining parts taken from reference TRBV7-3 and TRBJ2-3, reads GAGVSQTPSNKVTEKGKYVELRCDPISGHTALYWYRQSLGQGPEFLIYFQGTGAADDSGLPNDRFFAVRPEGSVSTLKIQRTERGDSAVYLCASSLRGDPTDTQYFGPGTRLTVL.

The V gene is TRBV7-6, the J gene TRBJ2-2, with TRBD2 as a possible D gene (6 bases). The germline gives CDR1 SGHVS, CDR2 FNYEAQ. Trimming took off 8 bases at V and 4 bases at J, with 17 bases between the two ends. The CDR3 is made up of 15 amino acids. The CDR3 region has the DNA TGTGCCAGCCGGCTTCACGGGGGTAGCACCGGGGAGCTGTTTTTT. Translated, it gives CASRLHGGSTGELFF.

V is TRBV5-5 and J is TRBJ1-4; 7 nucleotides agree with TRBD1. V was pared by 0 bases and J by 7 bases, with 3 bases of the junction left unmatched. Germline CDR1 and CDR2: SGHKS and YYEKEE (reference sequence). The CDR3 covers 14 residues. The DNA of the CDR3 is TGTGCCAGCAGCTTGGGGACAGGTCTTGAAAAACTGTTTTTT. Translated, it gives CASSLGTGLEKLFF.

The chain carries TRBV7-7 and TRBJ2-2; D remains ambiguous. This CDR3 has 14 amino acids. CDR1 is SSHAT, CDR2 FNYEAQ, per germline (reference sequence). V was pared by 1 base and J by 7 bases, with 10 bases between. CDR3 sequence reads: CASSLDALGGELFF. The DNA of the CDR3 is TGTGCCAGCAGCTTAGACGCACTGGGCGGGGAGCTGTTTTTT.

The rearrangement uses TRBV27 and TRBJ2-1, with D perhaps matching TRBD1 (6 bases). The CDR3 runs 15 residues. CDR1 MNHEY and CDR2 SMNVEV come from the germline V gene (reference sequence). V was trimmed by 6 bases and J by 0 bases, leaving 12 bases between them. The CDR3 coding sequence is TGTGCCAGCAGCCGGACAGAGACCTCCTACAATGAGCAGTTCTTC. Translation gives CASSRTETSYNEQFF.

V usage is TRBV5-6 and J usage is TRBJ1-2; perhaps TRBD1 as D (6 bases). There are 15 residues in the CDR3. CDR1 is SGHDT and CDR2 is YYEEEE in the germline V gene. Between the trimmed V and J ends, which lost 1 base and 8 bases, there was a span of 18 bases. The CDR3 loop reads CASSLYSGANKGYTF. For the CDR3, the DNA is TGTGCCAGCAGCTTGTACTCAGGGGCTAATAAAGGCTACACCTTC.

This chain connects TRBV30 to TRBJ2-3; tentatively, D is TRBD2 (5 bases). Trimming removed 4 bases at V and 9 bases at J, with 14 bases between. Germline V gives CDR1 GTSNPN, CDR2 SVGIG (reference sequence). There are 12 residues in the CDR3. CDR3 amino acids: CAWTGSRATQYF. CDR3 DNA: TGTGCCTGGACTGGGAGTAGAGCGACGCAGTATTTT. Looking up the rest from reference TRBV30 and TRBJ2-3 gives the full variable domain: SQTIHQWPATLVQPVGSPLSLECTVEGTSNPNLYWYRQAAGRGLQLLFYSVGIGQISSEVPQNLSASRPQDRQFILSSKKLLLSDSGFYLCAWTGSRATQYFGPGTRLTVL.

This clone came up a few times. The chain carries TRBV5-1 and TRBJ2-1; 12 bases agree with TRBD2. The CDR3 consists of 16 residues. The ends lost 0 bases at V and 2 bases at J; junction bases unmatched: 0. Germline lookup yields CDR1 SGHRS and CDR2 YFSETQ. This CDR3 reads CASSLGLAGAYNEQFF. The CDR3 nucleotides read TGCGCCAGCAGCTTGGGACTAGCGGGGGCCTACAATGAGCAGTTCTTC.

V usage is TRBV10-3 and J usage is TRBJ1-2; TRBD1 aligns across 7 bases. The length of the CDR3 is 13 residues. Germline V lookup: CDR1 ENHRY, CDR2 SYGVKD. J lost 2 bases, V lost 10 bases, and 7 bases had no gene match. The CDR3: CASRDSSNYGYTF. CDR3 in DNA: TGTGCCAGCCGGGACAGCTCGAACTATGGCTACACCTTC.

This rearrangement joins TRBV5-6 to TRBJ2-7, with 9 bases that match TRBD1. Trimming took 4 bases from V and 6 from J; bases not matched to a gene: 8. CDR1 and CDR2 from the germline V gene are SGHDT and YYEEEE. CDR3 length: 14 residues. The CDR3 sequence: CASSHTGTGTEQYV. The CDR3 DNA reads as TGTGCCAGCAGCCATACCGGGACAGGGACCGAGCAGTACGTC.

The CDR3 is CASSVGAVRDYSGNTIYF. CDR3 sequence (DNA): TGTGCCAGCAGCGTAGGGGCGGTGAGGGACTACTCTGGAAACACCATATATTTT. The chain links TRBV9 to TRBJ1-3, with D possibly being TRBD1 (5 bases). Trimming took 0 bases from V and 0 from J, leaving 16 bases between them. The CDR3 is 18 residues long. CDR1 is SGDLS, CDR2 YYNGEE, per germline.

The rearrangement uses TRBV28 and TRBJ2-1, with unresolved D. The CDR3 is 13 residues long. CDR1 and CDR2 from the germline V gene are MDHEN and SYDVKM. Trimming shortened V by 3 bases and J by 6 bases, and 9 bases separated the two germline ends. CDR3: CASSFLPVNEQFF. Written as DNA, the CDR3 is TGTGCCAGCAGTTTTCTCCCTGTCAATGAGCAGTTCTTC. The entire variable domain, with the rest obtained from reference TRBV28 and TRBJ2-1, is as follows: DVKVTQSSRYLVKRTGEKVFLECVQDMDHENMFWYRQDPGLGLRLIYFSYDVKMKEKGDIPEGYSVSREKKERFSLILESASTNQTSMYLCASSFLPVNEQFFGPGTRLTVL.

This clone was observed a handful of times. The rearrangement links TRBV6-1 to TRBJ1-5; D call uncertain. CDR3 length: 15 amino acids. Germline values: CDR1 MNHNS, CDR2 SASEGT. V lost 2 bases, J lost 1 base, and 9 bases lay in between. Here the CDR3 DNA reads TGTGCCAGCAGTGAAATCCGAGTAAGCAATCAGCCCCAGCATTTT. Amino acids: CASSEIRVSNQPQHF.

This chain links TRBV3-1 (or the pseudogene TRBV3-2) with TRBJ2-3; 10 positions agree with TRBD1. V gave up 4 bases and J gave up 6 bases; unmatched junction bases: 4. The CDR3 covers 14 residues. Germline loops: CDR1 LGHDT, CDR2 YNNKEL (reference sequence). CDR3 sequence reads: CASSRQGAPDTQYF. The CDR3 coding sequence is TGTGCCAGCAGCCGACAGGGGGCTCCCGATACGCAGTATTTT.

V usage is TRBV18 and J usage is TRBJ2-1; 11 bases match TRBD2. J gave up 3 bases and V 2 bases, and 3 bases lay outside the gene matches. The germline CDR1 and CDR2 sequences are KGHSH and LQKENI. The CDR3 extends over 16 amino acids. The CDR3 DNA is TGTGCCAGCTCACCATTTAGCGGGGGGGACTACAATGAGCAGTTCTTC. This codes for CASSPFSGGDYNEQFF.

The CDR3 region is CASSSRDWGETQYF. CDR3 DNA sequence: TGCGCCAGCAGCTCCCGGGACTGGGGAGAGACCCAGTACTTC. The chain is built from TRBV5-1 and TRBJ2-5, with D perhaps TRBD2 (6 bases). V lost 3 bases and J 4 bases, leaving 13 bases between the germline ends. Looked up from germline, CDR1 is SGHRS and CDR2 is YFSETQ. The CDR3 is made up of 14 amino acids.

In nucleotides, the CDR3 is TGTGCCAGCAGCGGGAGCGGGGGCGCGAACACCGGGGAGCTGTTTTTT. Translation gives CASSGSGGANTGELFF. The V call is TRBV11-2, the J call TRBJ2-2, with TRBD2 matching 8 bases. This CDR3 is 16 amino acids long. CDR1 and CDR2 from the germline V gene are SGHAT and FQNNGV. The ends lost 5 bases at V and 0 bases at J; junction bases unmatched: 5.

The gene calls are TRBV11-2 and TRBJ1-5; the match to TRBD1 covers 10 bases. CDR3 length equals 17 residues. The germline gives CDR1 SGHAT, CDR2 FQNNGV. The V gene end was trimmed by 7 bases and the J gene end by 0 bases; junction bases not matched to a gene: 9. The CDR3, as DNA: TGTGCCAGCATTAAAAAGGGGACAGGGGTTAGCAATCAGCCCCAGCATTTT. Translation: CASIKKGTGVSNQPQHF. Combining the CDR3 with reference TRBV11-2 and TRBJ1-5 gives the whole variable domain EAGVAQSPRYKIIEKRQSVAFWCNPISGHATLYWYQQILGQGPKLLIQFQNNGVVDDSQLPKDRFSAERLKGVDSTLKIQPAKLEDSAVYLCASIKKGTGVSNQPQHFGDGTRLSIL.

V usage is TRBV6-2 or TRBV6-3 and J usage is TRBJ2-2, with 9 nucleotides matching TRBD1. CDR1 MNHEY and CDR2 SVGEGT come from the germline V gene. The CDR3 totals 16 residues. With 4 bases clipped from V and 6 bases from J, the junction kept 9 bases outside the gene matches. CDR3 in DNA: TGTGCCAGCAGTTCTTCCGGGACAGGGAGCCCCGGGGAGCTGTTTTTT. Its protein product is CASSSSGTGSPGELFF.

CDR3 nucleotides: TGTGCCACCAGTGATTTGCGCGAGACCCAGTACTTC. It specifies CATSDLRETQYF. V gene TRBV24-1 combines with J gene TRBJ2-5; no clear D gene. The CDR3 covers 12 residues. Germline V lookup: CDR1 KGHDR, CDR2 SFDVKD. With 0 bases removed from V and 5 bases from J, the gap between germline ends came to 3 bases.